This entry lists 27 T cell receptor beta chains sequenced from one sample in a study of OX40 agonist ivuxolimab in advanced cancers. Assay used: immunoSEQ multiplex PCR; TCRdb lists only in-frame clones, some missing. The data contain around 52,000 clones, about 83% of them singletons. The starting material was CD4+ or CD8+ T cells sorted from blood, obtained in a trial of the OX40 agonist ivuxolimab. The receptors shown here come from an adult with an advanced solid tumor such as melanoma, head and neck, liver or kidney cancer.

A few counts support this clone. The gene calls are TRBV9 and TRBJ2-1, with 9 bases matching TRBD1. After removal of 6 bases from V and 8 bases from J, the junction contained 15 bases not matched to a gene. The length of the CDR3 is 16 residues. CDR1 is SGDLS and CDR2 is YYNGEE in the germline V gene. CDR3 DNA: TGTGCCAGCAACCCCTTAAGGACAGGGGCTTTGGATGAGCAGTTCTTC. Its protein is CASNPLRTGALDEQFF.

This rearrangement joins TRBV7-2 to TRBJ2-1; no definite D call. This CDR3 region has 15 residues. V dropped 5 bases and J dropped 6 bases, with 17 bases sitting between them. Germline V gene data show CDR1 as SGHTA and CDR2 as FQGNSA. The CDR3 nucleotides are TGTGCCAGCAGCCCCGAGCGAGCTCGGGTCAATGAGCAGTTCTTC. Translating it yields CASSPERARVNEQFF.

This chain links TRBV7-2 with TRBJ2-5; D ambiguous. Trimming removed 5 bases from V and 9 bases from J, with 1 base in between. Germline loops: CDR1 SGHTA, CDR2 FQGNSA. The CDR3 has 8 amino acids. The CDR3 protein is CASSPQYF. The CDR3 nucleotides are TGTGCCAGCAGCCCCCAGTACTTC.

The rearrangement joins TRBV30 to TRBJ2-2, with TRBD1 as a possible D gene (5 bases). Germline V CDR1 and CDR2: GTSNPN, SVGIG (reference sequence). The CDR3 has 14 amino acids. Trimming took 4 bases from V and 2 from J, leaving 11 bases between them. The CDR3 DNA is TGTGCCTGGAAGGAGACAGTAAACACCGGGGAGCTGTTTTTT. Translation: CAWKETVNTGELFF.

The gene calls are TRBV9 and TRBJ2-1, with D tentatively TRBD1 or TRBD2 (5 bases each). The V gene lost 3 bases and the J gene lost 5 bases, with 9 bases spanning the gap. Germline V lookup: CDR1 SGDLS, CDR2 YYNGEE. CDR3 length: 13 residues. CDR3 region: CASSARGDNEQFF. CDR3 DNA: TGTGCCAGCAGCGCGAGAGGGGACAATGAGCAGTTCTTC. Filled out from reference TRBV9 and TRBJ2-1, the complete variable domain reads DSGVTQTPKHLITATGQRVTLRCSPRSGDLSVYWYQQSLDQGLQFLIQYYNGEERAKGNILERFSAQQFPDLHSELNLSSLELGDSALYFCASSARGDNEQFFGPGTRLTVL.

The genes are TRBV2 and TRBJ1-5; no firm D call. Germline V gene data show CDR1 as SNHLY and CDR2 as FYNNEI. V was trimmed by 5 bases and J by 4 bases, leaving 3 bases between them. The length of the CDR3 is 11 residues. The chain's CDR3 is CASSLNQPQHF. In DNA form, the CDR3 reads TGTGCCAGCAGTCTTAATCAGCCCCAGCATTTT.

This sequence joins TRBV2 and TRBJ2-3; D is ambiguous. This CDR3 region has 14 residues. Between the trimmed V and J ends, which lost 1 base and 8 bases, there was a span of 13 bases. Germline loops: CDR1 SNHLY, CDR2 FYNNEI. CDR3 sequence (DNA): TGTGCCAGCAGTGAAGGGAGAGGCGGCCCTACGCAGTATTTT. This codes for CASSEGRGGPTQYF.

The chain uses TRBV19 and TRBJ2-2; 8 nucleotides agree with TRBD1. The CDR3 loop spans 15 amino acids. Unmatched junction bases numbered 3, after V lost 5 bases and J lost 1 base. In germline, CDR1 is LNHDA, CDR2 SQIVND (reference sequence). The CDR3: CASSPGTGNTGELFF. Here the CDR3 DNA reads TGTGCCAGTAGTCCCGGGACAGGGAACACCGGGGAGCTGTTTTTT.

This chain uses TRBV28 with TRBJ1-4, with D maybe TRBD1 (5 bases). Germline CDR1 MDHEN, CDR2 SYDVKM. The CDR3 has 15 residues. Trimming removed 6 bases at V and 5 bases at J, with 16 bases between. Written as DNA, the CDR3 is TGTGCCAGCAGCCCCCCGACAGCTCTCAATGAAAAACTGTTTTTT. It yields the protein CASSPPTALNEKLFF.

A remark on this clone: This specimen includes other DNA sequences encoding the same CDR3. The CDR3 loop is CAWSRGPYEQYF. Here the CDR3 DNA reads TGTGCCTGGAGTAGGGGCCCCTACGAGCAGTACTTC. This chain uses TRBV30 with TRBJ2-7, with D possibly matching TRBD1 (5 bases). There are 12 residues in the CDR3. V gave up 2 bases and J gave up 2 bases, with 7 bases separating them. Germline V gene lookup returns CDR1 GTSNPN and CDR2 SVGIG (reference sequence).

The chain has TRBV7-2 and TRBJ2-5; no clear D gene. This CDR3 is 15 amino acids long. The V gene lost 0 bases and the J gene lost 7 bases, with 15 bases spanning the gap. Looked up from germline, CDR1 is SGHTA and CDR2 is FQGNSA. CDR3 nucleotides: TGTGCCAGCAGCTTAGCAAAGACCCCCCCGGGGACCCAGTACTTC. Protein: CASSLAKTPPGTQYF.

The chain recombines TRBV11-2 with TRBJ1-6, with a tentative D call TRBD1 (6 bases). From germline, CDR1 is SGHAT and CDR2 FQNNGV. CDR3 length: 15 residues. The V end lost 5 bases, the J end lost 10 bases, and 18 bases lay between the germline ends. The chain's CDR3 is CASSHGGAWGSPLHF. The CDR3 DNA follows: TGTGCCAGCAGCCACGGGGGGGCCTGGGGGTCACCCCTCCACTTT.

This chain uses TRBV9 with TRBJ2-5; 7 nucleotides agree with TRBD2. This CDR3 is 15 amino acids long. CDR1 and CDR2 (germline): SGDLS, YYNGEE. The V gene end was trimmed by 4 bases and the J gene end by 5 bases; junction bases not matched to a gene: 11. DNA of the CDR3: TGTGCCAGCAGCCCATTTAGCGGGCCAGGGGAGACCCAGTACTTC. Protein product: CASSPFSGPGETQYF.

This clone was recorded only once. This chain connects TRBV15 to TRBJ2-7; 13 positions match TRBD2. The CDR3 has 15 residues. Per the germline V gene, CDR1 is LNHNV and CDR2 is YYDKDF (reference sequence). V shed 3 bases, J shed 7 bases, and the junction held 6 bases outside the gene matches. CDR3 DNA sequence: TGTGCCACCAGCAGGGGGACTAGCGGGACGGCGGAGCAGTACTTC. Protein sequence: CATSRGTSGTAEQYF.

This clone was seen once. V usage is TRBV5-1 and J usage is TRBJ2-1, with D perhaps matching TRBD1 (6 bases). V dropped 5 bases and J dropped 4 bases, with 16 bases sitting between them. Germline-derived CDR1 and CDR2 are SGHRS and YFSETQ. This CDR3 comprises 15 residues. CDR3 bases: TGCGCCAGCAGAGATACCGGGACACCTTACAATGAGCAGTTCTTC. Amino acids: CASRDTGTPYNEQFF.

The count of this clone is one. The chain combines TRBV29-1 with TRBJ2-7, with D perhaps matching TRBD1 (6 bases). CDR3 size: 12 residues. The V end lost 5 bases, the J end lost 5 bases, and 13 bases lay between the germline ends. CDR1 and CDR2 from the germline V gene are SQVTM and ANQGSEA. CDR3 protein: CSVREGGDEQYF. In DNA, the CDR3 is TGCAGCGTTAGGGAAGGGGGAGACGAGCAGTACTTC.

The chain links TRBV19 to TRBJ2-7; 10 bases line up with TRBD2. Unmatched junction bases numbered 13, after V lost 5 bases and J lost 0 bases. The CDR3 consists of 18 residues. Germline values: CDR1 LNHDA, CDR2 SQIVND (reference sequence). In DNA, the CDR3 is TGTGCCAGTAGTCCCCTCCCGGGACTAGCGCGTAGCTCCTACGAGCAGTACTTC. Protein: CASSPLPGLARSSYEQYF.

The chain joins TRBV19 to TRBJ2-1; 9 nucleotides match TRBD2. This CDR3 is 16 amino acids long. CDR1 LNHDA and CDR2 SQIVND come from the germline V gene (reference sequence). J gave up 8 bases and V 5 bases, and 13 bases lay outside the gene matches. CDR3 sequence (DNA): TGTGCCAGTAGTTTTTCCAGCGGGAGGCCCGGGGATGAGCAGTTCTTC. Translation: CASSFSSGRPGDEQFF.

V is TRBV5-6 and J is TRBJ1-1; no firm D call. CDR1 SGHDT and CDR2 YYEEEE come from the germline V gene. V shed 3 bases and J shed 10 bases, with 13 bases lying between them. CDR3 size: 12 residues. The CDR3 coding sequence is TGTGCCAGCAGCTCCCCGACCAGACCAGCTTTCTTT. Protein sequence: CASSSPTRPAFF.

This clone was observed once. The rearrangement links TRBV7-7 to TRBJ2-1; tentative D call: TRBD1 (7 bases). The CDR3 is made up of 15 amino acids. CDR1 is SSHAT, CDR2 FNYEAQ, per germline (reference sequence). The germline V and J ends were trimmed by 11 bases and 7 bases, with 24 bases remaining between them. CDR3 region: CASRGDTQSGNEQFF. The CDR3 DNA follows: TGTGCCTCCAGGGGGGACACCCAATCGGGGAATGAGCAGTTCTTC.

The chain is built from TRBV6-1 and TRBJ1-5, with D possibly matching TRBD1 (5 bases). This CDR3 comprises 13 residues. CDR1 and CDR2 from the germline V gene are MNHNS and SASEGT. Trimming pared 9 bases from V and 5 bases from J, leaving 14 bases between. CDR3 DNA: TGTGCCAGTCTCCGGGGCCAGTATCAGCCCCAGCATTTT. It specifies CASLRGQYQPQHF.

This clone was observed once. The chain has TRBV7-2 and TRBJ2-3, with TRBD2 matching 8 bases. The CDR3 covers 16 residues. CDR1 and CDR2 from the germline V gene are SGHTA and FQGNSA. V lost 4 bases and J lost 2; bases outside the gene matches: 8. The CDR3 protein is CASSYRGGRSTDTQYF. The CDR3 nucleotides read TGTGCCAGCAGCTATCGGGGCGGGAGGTCCACAGATACGCAGTATTTT.

V and J are TRBV11-3 and TRBJ1-1; a weak D match, TRBD1 (6 bases). CDR1 and CDR2 (germline): SGHNT, YENEEA. CDR3 length: 12 residues. V was pared by 0 bases and J by 12 bases, with 11 bases between. CDR3 DNA: TGTGCCAGCAGCTTAGAGGGGGGCATTACTTTCTTT. Amino acid sequence: CASSLEGGITFF.

The gene calls are TRBV7-5 and TRBJ1-5. TRBV7-5 is deemed a pseudogene. The length of the CDR3 is 11 residues. CDR3 DNA sequence: TGTGTCAGAAGCGACAATCAGCCCCAGCATTTT. As protein: CVRSDNQPQHF.

Note on this clone: Just one base apart from a much larger clone, this may be a read error. J is TRBJ2-5 and V is TRBV18; perhaps TRBD1 as D (5 bases). The CDR3 contains 15 residues. Per germline, CDR1 KGHSH and CDR2 LQKENI. Deletions cut 5 bases from V and 7 bases from J, with 20 bases between. The CDR3 protein is CASSKDGRAEGTQYF. In DNA, the CDR3 is TGTGCCAGCTCAAAGGACGGCAGGGCAGAAGGGACCCAGTACTTC.

The rearrangement links TRBV6-1 to TRBJ1-2, with 9 bases matching TRBD1. With V trimmed by 4 bases and J by 2 bases, 5 bases remained unmatched. Germline V lookup: CDR1 MNHNS, CDR2 SASEGT. The CDR3 spans 15 residues. CDR3 region: CASSVNRGRNYGYTF. In DNA, the CDR3 is TGTGCCAGCAGTGTGAACAGGGGGCGCAACTATGGCTACACCTTC.

This clone showed up just a few times. The genes are TRBV18 and TRBJ1-1, with D possibly TRBD1 on 5 matching bases. Trimming took off 1 base at V and 4 bases at J, with 16 bases between the two ends. The germline V gene has CDR1 KGHSH and CDR2 LQKENI. The CDR3 length is 16 residues. The CDR3 loop reads CASSPRSGLSPTEAFF. The CDR3 DNA follows: TGTGCCAGCTCACCACGATCAGGGTTATCTCCCACTGAAGCTTTCTTT.